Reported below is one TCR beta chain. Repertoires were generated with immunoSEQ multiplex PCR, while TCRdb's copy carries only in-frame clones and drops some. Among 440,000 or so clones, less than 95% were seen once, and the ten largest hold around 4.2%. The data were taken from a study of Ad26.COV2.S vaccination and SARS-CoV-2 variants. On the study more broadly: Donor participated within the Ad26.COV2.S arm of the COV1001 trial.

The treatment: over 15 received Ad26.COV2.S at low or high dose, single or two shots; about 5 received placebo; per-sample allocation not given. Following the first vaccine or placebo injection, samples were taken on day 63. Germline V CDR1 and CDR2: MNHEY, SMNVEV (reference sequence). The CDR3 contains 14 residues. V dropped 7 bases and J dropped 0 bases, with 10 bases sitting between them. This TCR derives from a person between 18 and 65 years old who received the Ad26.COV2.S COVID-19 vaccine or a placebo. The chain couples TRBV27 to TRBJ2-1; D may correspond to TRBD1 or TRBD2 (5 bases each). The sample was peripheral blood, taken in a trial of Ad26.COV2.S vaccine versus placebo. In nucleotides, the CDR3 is TGTGCCAGCACCTCGAGGGGCTCCTACAATGAGCAGTTCTTC. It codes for CASTSRGSYNEQFF.